This T cell receptor beta chain was sequenced in a study of CD8 T cells in ankylosing spondylitis (dated by TCRdb to 2016 to 2017). Describing the broader study: To find TCR variants linked to disease, the study profiled T cell receptor beta repertoires in ankylosing spondylitis patients and healthy donors. The full study cohort comprised 20 to 25 ankylosing spondylitis patients and 110 or so healthy donors. Peripheral blood samples were taken, and synovial fluid was additionally collected from ankylosing spondylitis patients. Findings and caveats that apply to the study as a whole: Some TCR beta motif variants had previously been reported in synovial fluid and blood of reactive arthritis patients, which suggested common disease-initiation mechanisms. Blood from ankylosing spondylitis patients appeared to be characterized by a TCR beta motif composed of under 10 highly homologous amino acid variants. The disease-linked clones were reported to be significantly enriched in matched synovial fluid samples from ankylosing spondylitis patients. The disease-linked clones had a CD8+ phenotype and were found at relatively low frequencies in peripheral blood.

The instrument was an Illumina HiSeq 2500. Quantitative 5'-RACE with molecular barcodes was the method used to prepare the TCR beta libraries. Processing in the source paper ran as follows. To identify disease-linked TCR variants, a new computational method was used, one built on a probabilistic model of VDJ rearrangement. Using fastp trimming at Q25 and MiXCR clonotype assembly, TCRdb reanalyzed the public sequencing data and kept in-frame beta chains. Rows matching on CDR3 protein sequence are summarized as one entry with the most common DNA and genes. TCRdb's processing, not the authors' own work, is the source of the V and J calls. The sample table shows about 250,000 distinct CDR3 sequences, and about 30% are seen once. The leading ten clones occupy 4% to 5% of the sample. This clonotype was seen only a few times. Its antigen is still unknown. There are no base qualities to consult, and no much larger clone falls within one base.

The CDR1 and CDR2 encoded by the germline V gene are MGHRA and YSYEKL. The junction carries 10 bases between V and J, which are trimmed by 0 bases and 4 bases respectively. The CDR3 spans 16 residues, from the cysteine through the phenylalanine. Here the CDR3 DNA is all that survives: 48 bases in frame from base 1. This receptor chain uses TRBV4-1 and TRBJ2-6, with no reliable assignment of the D segment. This TCR was recovered from a male donor with ankylosing spondylitis or in good health (not recorded which). What was sequenced was blood, either unsorted or a sorted T cell fraction (not recorded which). In nucleotides, the sequence is TGCGCCAGCAGCCAAGATGTCCCCTCCGGGGCCAACGTCCTGACTTTC. It translates to CASSQDVPSGANVLTF.